Presented here are 24 T cell receptor beta chains from one specimen sequenced in a study of cytomegalovirus exposure and HLA in healthy donors. The PCR made use of 60 Vbeta and 13 Jbeta primers. TCRdb's copy holds only in-frame clones and misses some; the assay was immunoSEQ multiplex PCR. The table has 160,000 or so clones, about 88% seen once; the top ten hold about 2.3%. The material sequenced was PBMCs. All receptors come from a woman younger than 35 in good health and CMV-seronegative.

This chain connects TRBV28 to TRBJ2-2; TRBD2 agrees at 11 bases. Losses at the gene ends were 6 bases for V and 4 bases for J; bases not matched to a gene: 7. There are 16 residues in the CDR3. Germline CDR1 MDHEN, CDR2 SYDVKM. CDR3 DNA: TGTGCCAGCAGGACCCCGACTAGCGGGATCACCGGGGAGCTGTTTTTT. The encoded protein is CASRTPTSGITGELFF.

The gene calls are TRBV4-1 and TRBJ2-4; D possibly corresponds to TRBD1 (5 bases). The CDR3 runs to 17 residues. The ends were cut back, 2 bases at V and 0 bases at J, with 14 bases in the middle. Germline V gives CDR1 MGHRA, CDR2 YSYEKL. The CDR3 DNA sequence: TGCGCCAGCAGCCAAACAGACAGCATCCTAGCCAAAAACATTCAGTACTTC. It encodes CASSQTDSILAKNIQYF.

The rearrangement joins TRBV18 to TRBJ1-3; D gene unclear. The CDR3 is made up of 14 amino acids. The germline V gene encodes CDR1 KGHSH and CDR2 LQKENI. Between the trimmed V and J ends, which lost 3 bases and 0 bases, there was a span of 6 bases. CDR3 residues: CASSPSGSGNTIYF. CDR3 in DNA: TGTGCCAGCTCACCTTCGGGCTCTGGAAACACCATATATTTT. The full variable domain, its missing parts supplied by reference TRBV18 and TRBJ1-3, is NAGVMQNPRHLVRRRGQEARLRCSPMKGHSHVYWYRQLPEEGLKFMVYLQKENIIDESGMPKERFSAEFPKEGPSILRIQQVVRGDSAAYFCASSPSGSGNTIYFGEGSWLTVV.

The CDR3 protein is CASSVGAGDTDTQYF. DNA for the CDR3: TGTGCCAGCAGCGTAGGGGCGGGGGACACAGATACGCAGTATTTT. The J gene is TRBJ2-3, the V gene TRBV9; 7 bases agree with TRBD2. This CDR3 has 15 residues. The V segment lost 0 bases and the J segment 2 bases; nucleotides outside the gene matches: 3. Germline V gives CDR1 SGDLS, CDR2 YYNGEE.

The genes are TRBV18 and TRBJ1-5, with D possibly TRBD1 on 5 matching bases. Per germline, CDR1 KGHSH and CDR2 LQKENI. The CDR3 is made up of 15 amino acids. Between the trimmed V and J ends, which lost 3 bases and 4 bases, there was a span of 13 bases. The DNA for the CDR3 is TGTGCCAGCTCACCTGGGGGGGGAGATAATCAGCCCCAGCATTTT. Encoded protein: CASSPGGGDNQPQHF.

V usage is TRBV7-2 and J usage is TRBJ2-1, with 10 bases fitting TRBD2. The CDR3 sequence is 16 residues long. The germline gives CDR1 SGHTA, CDR2 FQGNSA. V lost 0 bases and J lost 4; bases outside the gene matches: 3. In DNA form, the CDR3 reads TGTGCCAGCAGCTTAGCGCTAGCGGGGGAATACAATGAGCAGTTCTTC. It yields the protein CASSLALAGEYNEQFF.

This rearrangement joins TRBV15 to TRBJ2-1; tentative D call: TRBD1 (5 bases). Trimming shortened V by 1 base and J by 7 bases, and 14 bases separated the two germline ends. Germline CDR1 LNHNV, CDR2 YYDKDF (reference sequence). The CDR3 is made up of 15 amino acids. In DNA form, the CDR3 reads TGTGCCACCAGCAGAGCCGCGGCAGGGATTAATGAGCAGTTCTTC. Its protein product is CATSRAAAGINEQFF.

The CDR3 is CASTRLTLRGASDTQYF. The CDR3 region has the DNA TGTGCCAGCACTAGGTTGACCCTGCGGGGGGCCTCAGATACGCAGTATTTT. The chain is built from TRBV5-4 and TRBJ2-3; 8 bases are a match to TRBD2. Germline V CDR1 and CDR2: SGHNT, YYREEE (reference sequence). The ends lost 6 bases at V and 4 bases at J; junction bases unmatched: 16. CDR3 length equals 17 residues.

The chain links TRBV7-9 to TRBJ2-5, with a tentative D call TRBD2 (7 bases). The CDR3 has 19 amino acids. Trimming shortened V by 2 bases and J by 0 bases, and 22 bases separated the two germline ends. Germline loops: CDR1 SEHNR, CDR2 FQNEAQ (reference sequence). CDR3 bases: TGTGCCAGCAGCTTATTAAGCAGGGGAGGGACCCGGTACCAAGAGACCCAGTACTTC. Protein: CASSLLSRGGTRYQETQYF.

This sequence joins TRBV28 and TRBJ1-6; a possible D gene is TRBD1 (5 bases). Germline assignment: CDR1 MDHEN and CDR2 SYDVKM. CDR3 length: 17 amino acids. The V gene lost 1 base and the J gene lost 7 bases, with 17 bases spanning the gap. CDR3: CASSLLAGRFRNSPLHF. DNA for the CDR3: TGTGCCAGCAGTTTATTGGCAGGGAGGTTTCGGAATTCACCCCTCCACTTT.

The chain combines TRBV28 with TRBJ1-6; perhaps TRBD1 as D (5 bases). Germline CDR1 reads MDHEN; CDR2 reads SYDVKM. V was shortened by 6 bases and J by 0 bases, with 9 bases between the two germline ends. The CDR3 contains 15 residues. The CDR3 loop is CASRDTSSYNSPLHF. The CDR3 DNA sequence: TGTGCCAGCAGGGACACCAGCTCCTATAATTCACCCCTCCACTTT.

This rearrangement joins TRBV6-5 to TRBJ1-1, with TRBD1 matching over 7 bases. The CDR3 length is 14 residues. Germline V gives CDR1 MNHEY, CDR2 SVGAGI. V lost 3 bases, J lost 4 bases, and 5 bases stayed unmatched. CDR3 amino acids: CASSYYRGTTEAFF. CDR3 bases: TGTGCCAGCAGTTATTACAGGGGTACCACTGAAGCTTTCTTT.

The rearrangement links TRBV28 to TRBJ2-5; TRBD1 might be the D (8 bases). The CDR3 has 16 residues. CDR1 and CDR2 (germline): MDHEN, SYDVKM. Between the trimmed V and J ends, which lost 5 bases and 5 bases, there was a span of 21 bases. The chain's CDR3 is CASSLRTGRGEETQYF. DNA for the CDR3: TGTGCCAGCAGTCTACGGACAGGGAGGGGGGAGGAGACCCAGTACTTC.

V usage is TRBV5-1 and J usage is TRBJ2-5; 7 bases are a match to TRBD1. The tail of the sequence fits TRBJ2-7 better, so the J call may be wrong. CDR1 and CDR2 from the germline V gene are SGHRS and YFSETQ. The CDR3 is 15 residues long. This CDR3 is CASSLLGTAAYEQYF. CDR3 bases: TGCGCCAGCAGCTTGTTGGGGACAGCCGCTTACGAGCAGTACTTC.

This chain connects TRBV5-1 to TRBJ2-3; 13 bases align to TRBD2. The CDR3 length is 16 residues. J gave up 0 bases and V 4 bases, and 2 bases lay outside the gene matches. Germline V gene data show CDR1 as SGHRS and CDR2 as YFSETQ. CDR3 loop: CASSPGLAGSTDTQYF. The CDR3, as DNA: TGCGCCAGCAGCCCGGGACTAGCGGGAAGCACAGATACGCAGTATTTT. Based on the CDR3 plus reference TRBV5-1 and TRBJ2-3, the full variable domain is KAGVTQTPRYLIKTRGQQVTLSCSPISGHRSVSWYQQTPGQGLQFLFEYFSETQRNKGNFPGRFSGRQFSNSRSEMNVSTLELGDSALYLCASSPGLAGSTDTQYFGPGTRLTVL.

J is TRBJ1-5 and V is TRBV18; the D is unclear. There are 17 residues in the CDR3. Germline CDR1 and CDR2: KGHSH and LQKENI. The V end lost 2 bases, the J end lost 5 bases, and 19 bases lay between the germline ends. Written as DNA, the CDR3 is TGTGCCAGCTCACCATCGTACTCAGGATGGCTTTATCAGCCCCAGCATTTT. This codes for CASSPSYSGWLYQPQHF. The variable domain in full, completed from reference TRBV18 and TRBJ1-5, reads NAGVMQNPRHLVRRRGQEARLRCSPMKGHSHVYWYRQLPEEGLKFMVYLQKENIIDESGMPKERFSAEFPKEGPSILRIQQVVRGDSAAYFCASSPSYSGWLYQPQHFGDGTRLSIL.

J is TRBJ1-1 and V is TRBV13; 8 bases line up with TRBD1. Germline V CDR1 and CDR2: PRHDT, FYEKMQ (reference sequence). This CDR3 region has 13 residues. Losses at the gene ends were 6 bases for V and 3 bases for J; bases not matched to a gene: 3. This chain's CDR3 is CASRLTGDTEAFF. The CDR3 DNA reads as TGTGCCAGCAGGCTGACAGGGGACACTGAAGCTTTCTTT.

A single count supports this clone. This chain links TRBV10-3 with TRBJ2-2, with 8 bases aligning to TRBD2. The CDR3 spans 16 residues. CDR1 is ENHRY and CDR2 is SYGVKD in the germline V gene. J lost 5 bases, V lost 6 bases, and 11 bases had no gene match. DNA of the CDR3: TGTGCCATCAGCGCCTCGGGGGGGTATCAAACCGGGGAGCTGTTTTTT. It translates to CAISASGGYQTGELFF.

The V and J genes are TRBV4-1 and TRBJ2-5; tentatively, D is TRBD2 (5 bases). Germline CDR1 is MGHRA and CDR2 is YSYEKL. The CDR3 has 15 amino acids. Deletions cut 1 base from V and 2 bases from J, with 11 bases between. The CDR3 sequence: CASSQGGAWQETQYF. The CDR3 nucleotides read TGCGCCAGCAGCCAAGGGGGAGCCTGGCAAGAGACCCAGTACTTC.

The rearrangement joins TRBV5-8 to TRBJ1-3, with TRBD1 as a possible D gene (6 bases). Germline CDR1 and CDR2: SGHTS and YDEGEE. The length of the CDR3 is 13 residues. Between the trimmed V and J ends, which lost 5 bases and 3 bases, there was a span of 9 bases. CDR3 residues: CASSLQGGNTIYF. CDR3 bases: TGTGCCAGCAGTTTACAGGGTGGAAACACCATATATTTT.

The chain links TRBV7-8 to TRBJ2-1; unclear D gene. The germline V gene has CDR1 SGHVS and CDR2 FQNEAQ. This CDR3 spans 12 amino acids. With 1 base removed from V and 7 bases from J, the gap between germline ends came to 5 bases. CDR3 in amino acids: CASSLVGNEQFF. The DNA of the CDR3 is TGTGCCAGCAGCTTAGTCGGGAATGAGCAGTTCTTC.

V usage is TRBV27 and J usage is TRBJ2-7, with D perhaps TRBD2 (6 bases). CDR1 MNHEY and CDR2 SMNVEV come from the germline V gene (reference sequence). Trimming shortened V by 3 bases and J by 0 bases, and 12 bases separated the two germline ends. The CDR3 runs to 15 residues. CDR3 protein: CASSFVSGVSYEQYF. The DNA for the CDR3 is TGTGCCAGCAGTTTTGTTTCGGGAGTCTCCTACGAGCAGTACTTC.

The V and J genes are TRBV4-3 and TRBJ1-6; D remains ambiguous. This CDR3 has 15 amino acids. Germline V CDR1 and CDR2: LGHNA, YSLEER. Trimming cost V 4 bases and J 2 bases, with 9 bases left between them. The CDR3 loop reads CASSLEAAYNSPLHF. DNA for the CDR3: TGCGCCAGCAGCCTCGAGGCAGCCTATAATTCACCCCTCCACTTT.

This clone was picked up one time. The chain employs TRBV5-1 and TRBJ2-1; 7 bases line up with TRBD1. With V trimmed by 3 bases and J by 4 bases, 7 bases remained unmatched. This CDR3 has 15 residues. Germline values: CDR1 SGHRS, CDR2 YFSETQ. Here the CDR3 DNA reads TGCGCCAGCAGCTCCACAGGGGATGGGTACAATGAGCAGTTCTTC. Translated, it gives CASSSTGDGYNEQFF. Full variable domain (remainder filled in from reference TRBV5-1 and TRBJ2-1): KAGVTQTPRYLIKTRGQQVTLSCSPISGHRSVSWYQQTPGQGLQFLFEYFSETQRNKGNFPGRFSGRQFSNSRSEMNVSTLELGDSALYLCASSSTGDGYNEQFFGPGTRLTVL.